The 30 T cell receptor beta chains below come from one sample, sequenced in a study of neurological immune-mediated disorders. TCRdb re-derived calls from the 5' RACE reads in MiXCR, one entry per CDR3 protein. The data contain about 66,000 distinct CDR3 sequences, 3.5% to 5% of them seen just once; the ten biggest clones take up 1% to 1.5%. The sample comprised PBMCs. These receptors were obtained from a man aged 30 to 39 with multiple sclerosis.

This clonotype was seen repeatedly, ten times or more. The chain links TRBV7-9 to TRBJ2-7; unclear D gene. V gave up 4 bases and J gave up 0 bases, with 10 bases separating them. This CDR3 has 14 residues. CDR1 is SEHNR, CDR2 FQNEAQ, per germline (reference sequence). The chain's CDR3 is CASSSDGYSYEQYF. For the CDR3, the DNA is TGTGCCAGCAGCTCCGACGGGTACTCCTACGAGCAGTACTTC.

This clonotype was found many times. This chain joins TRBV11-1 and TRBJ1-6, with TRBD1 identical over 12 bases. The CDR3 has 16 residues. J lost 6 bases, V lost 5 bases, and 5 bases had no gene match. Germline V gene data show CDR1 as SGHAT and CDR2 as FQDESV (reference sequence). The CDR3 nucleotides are TGTGCCAGCAGCGATGGGACAGGGGGCATTAATTCACCCCTCCACTTT. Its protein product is CASSDGTGGINSPLHF.

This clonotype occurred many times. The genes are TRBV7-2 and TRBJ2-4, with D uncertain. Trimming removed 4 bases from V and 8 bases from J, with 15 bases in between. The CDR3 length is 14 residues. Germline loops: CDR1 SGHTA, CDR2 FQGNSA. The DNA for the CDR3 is TGTGCCAGCAGCTCTACTTGGGGTCCGGACATTCAGTACTTC. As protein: CASSSTWGPDIQYF.

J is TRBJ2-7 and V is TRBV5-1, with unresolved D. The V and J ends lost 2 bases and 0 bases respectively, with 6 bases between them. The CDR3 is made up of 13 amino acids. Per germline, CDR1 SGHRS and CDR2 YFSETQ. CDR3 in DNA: TGCGCCAGCAGCTTTGAAAGCTCCTACGAGCAGTACTTC. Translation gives CASSFESSYEQYF.

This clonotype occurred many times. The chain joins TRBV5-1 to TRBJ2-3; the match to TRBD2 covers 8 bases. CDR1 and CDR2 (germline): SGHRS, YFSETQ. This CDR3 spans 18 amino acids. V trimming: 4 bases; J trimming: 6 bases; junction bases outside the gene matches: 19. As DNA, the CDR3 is TGCGCCAGCAGCCCTCAACCGGGGGGGCGCGGAGTCCAGGATACGCAGTATTTT. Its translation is CASSPQPGGRGVQDTQYF.

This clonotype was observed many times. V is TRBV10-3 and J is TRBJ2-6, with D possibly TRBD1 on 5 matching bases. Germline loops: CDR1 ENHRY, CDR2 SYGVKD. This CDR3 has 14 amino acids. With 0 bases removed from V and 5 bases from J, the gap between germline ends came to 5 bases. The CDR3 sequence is CAISESDRANVLTF. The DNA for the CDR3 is TGTGCCATCAGTGAGTCGGACAGGGCCAACGTCCTGACTTTC.

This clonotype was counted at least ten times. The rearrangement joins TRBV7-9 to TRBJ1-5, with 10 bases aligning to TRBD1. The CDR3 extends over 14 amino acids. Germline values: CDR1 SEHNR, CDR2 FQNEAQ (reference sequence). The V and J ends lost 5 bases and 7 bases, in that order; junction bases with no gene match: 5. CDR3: CASSPTGGIQPQHF. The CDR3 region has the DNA TGTGCCAGCAGCCCGACAGGGGGCATCCAGCCCCAGCATTTT.

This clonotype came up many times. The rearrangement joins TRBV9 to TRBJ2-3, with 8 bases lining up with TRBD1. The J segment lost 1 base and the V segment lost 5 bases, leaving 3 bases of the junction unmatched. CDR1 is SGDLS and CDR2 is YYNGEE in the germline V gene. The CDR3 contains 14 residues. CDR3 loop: CASRSDRGTDTQYF. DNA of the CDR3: TGTGCCAGCAGGTCGGACAGGGGCACAGATACGCAGTATTTT.

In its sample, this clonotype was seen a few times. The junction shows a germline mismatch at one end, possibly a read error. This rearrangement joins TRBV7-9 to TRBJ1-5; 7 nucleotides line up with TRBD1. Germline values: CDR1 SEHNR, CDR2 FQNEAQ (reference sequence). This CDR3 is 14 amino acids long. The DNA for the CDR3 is TGTGCCAGCAGCTCAACAGGGGAATCTCAGCCCCAGAATTTT. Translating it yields CASSSTGESQPQNF.

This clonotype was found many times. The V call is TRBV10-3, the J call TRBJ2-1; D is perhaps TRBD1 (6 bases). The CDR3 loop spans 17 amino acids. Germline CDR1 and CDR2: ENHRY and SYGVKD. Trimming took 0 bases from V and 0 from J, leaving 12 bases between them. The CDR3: CAISESLGAASYNEQFF. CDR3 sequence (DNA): TGTGCCATCAGTGAGTCGCTGGGGGCGGCCTCCTACAATGAGCAGTTCTTC.

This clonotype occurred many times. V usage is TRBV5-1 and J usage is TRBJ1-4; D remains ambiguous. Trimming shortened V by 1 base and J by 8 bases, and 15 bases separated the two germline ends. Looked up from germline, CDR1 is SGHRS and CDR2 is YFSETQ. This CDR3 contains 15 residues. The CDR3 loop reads CASSLQDGREEKLFF. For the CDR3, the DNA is TGCGCCAGCAGCTTGCAAGACGGGAGGGAGGAAAAACTGTTTTTT.

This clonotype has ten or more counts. CDR3 DNA: TGTGCCAGCAGGGGGTCCTGGACTAGCGGGGGTGGAGATACGCAGTATTTT. Protein: CASRGSWTSGGGDTQYF. This sequence joins TRBV2 and TRBJ2-3; TRBD2 aligns across 13 bases. This CDR3 is 17 amino acids long. V lost 6 bases, J lost 5 bases, and 11 bases stayed unmatched. Germline lookup yields CDR1 SNHLY and CDR2 FYNNEI.

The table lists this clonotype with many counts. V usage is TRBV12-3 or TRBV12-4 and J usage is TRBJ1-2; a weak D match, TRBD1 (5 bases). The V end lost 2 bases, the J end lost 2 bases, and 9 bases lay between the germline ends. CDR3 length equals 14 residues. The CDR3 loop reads CASSLRQTNYGYTF. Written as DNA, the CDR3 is TGTGCCAGCAGTTTACGACAGACAAACTATGGCTACACCTTC.

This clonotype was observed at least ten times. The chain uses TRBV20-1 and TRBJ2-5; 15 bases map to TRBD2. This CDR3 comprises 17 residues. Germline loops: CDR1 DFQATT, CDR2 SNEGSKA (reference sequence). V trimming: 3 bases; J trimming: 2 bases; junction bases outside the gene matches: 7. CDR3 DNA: TGCAGTGCTAGCACCGGGACTAGCGGGGGGTTACAAGAGACCCAGTACTTC. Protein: CSASTGTSGGLQETQYF.

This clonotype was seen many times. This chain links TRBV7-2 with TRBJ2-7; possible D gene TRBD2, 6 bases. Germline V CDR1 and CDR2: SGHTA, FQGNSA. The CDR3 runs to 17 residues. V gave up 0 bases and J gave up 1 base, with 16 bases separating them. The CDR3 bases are TGTGCCAGCAGCTTAGCATTCGGCGGGGTGATTTCCTACGAGCAGTACTTC. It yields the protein CASSLAFGGVISYEQYF.

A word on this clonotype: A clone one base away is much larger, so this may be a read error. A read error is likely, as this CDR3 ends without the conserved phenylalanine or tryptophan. CDR3 sequence reads: CASSWTSVNNEQFY. DNA for the CDR3: TGTGCCAGCAGCTGGACTAGTGTCAACAATGAGCAGTTCTAC. The chain joins TRBV6-5 to TRBJ2-1; 7 positions agree with TRBD2. Per germline, CDR1 MNHEY and CDR2 SVGAGI. Trimming removed 6 bases from V and 5 bases from J; junction bases left unmatched: 7. This CDR3 comprises 14 residues.

CDR3 coding DNA: TGTGCCAGTAGTATCGGGGGGGGCCAGTACGAGCAGTACTTC. Translated: CASSIGGGQYEQYF. J is TRBJ2-7 and V is TRBV19; 8 nucleotides line up with TRBD2. The CDR3 has 14 amino acids. V shed 3 bases and J 4 bases; nucleotides not matched to a gene: 5. CDR1 and CDR2 from the germline V gene are LNHDA and SQIVND (reference sequence).

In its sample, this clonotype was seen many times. CDR3 residues: CSARHTQNTEAFF. In DNA, the CDR3 is TGCAGCGCCCGTCATACTCAGAACACTGAAGCTTTCTTT. The chain joins TRBV29-1 to TRBJ1-1; D is uncertain. The CDR3 loop spans 13 amino acids. V was trimmed by 7 bases and J by 1 base, leaving 13 bases between them. Germline V gene sequence: CDR1 SQVTM, CDR2 ANQGSEA.

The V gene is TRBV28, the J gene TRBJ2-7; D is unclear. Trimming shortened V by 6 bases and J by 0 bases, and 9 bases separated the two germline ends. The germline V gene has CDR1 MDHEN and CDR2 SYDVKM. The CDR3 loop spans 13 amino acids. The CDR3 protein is CASRGGTSYEQYF. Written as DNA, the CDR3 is TGTGCCAGCAGGGGCGGAACCTCCTACGAGCAGTACTTC.

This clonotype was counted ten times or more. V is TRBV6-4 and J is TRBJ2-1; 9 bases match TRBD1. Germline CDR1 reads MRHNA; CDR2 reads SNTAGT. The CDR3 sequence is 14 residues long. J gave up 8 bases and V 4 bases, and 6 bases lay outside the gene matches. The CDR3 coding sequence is TGTGCCAGCAGTGGGACAGGGGAGCACGATGAGCAGTTCTTC. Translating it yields CASSGTGEHDEQFF.

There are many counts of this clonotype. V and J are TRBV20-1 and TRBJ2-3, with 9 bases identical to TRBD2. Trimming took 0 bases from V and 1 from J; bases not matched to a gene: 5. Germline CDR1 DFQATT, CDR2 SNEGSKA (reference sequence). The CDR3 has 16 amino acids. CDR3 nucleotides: TGCAGTGCTAGAGATCCGACTAGCGGTGGCACAGATACGCAGTATTTT. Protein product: CSARDPTSGGTDTQYF.

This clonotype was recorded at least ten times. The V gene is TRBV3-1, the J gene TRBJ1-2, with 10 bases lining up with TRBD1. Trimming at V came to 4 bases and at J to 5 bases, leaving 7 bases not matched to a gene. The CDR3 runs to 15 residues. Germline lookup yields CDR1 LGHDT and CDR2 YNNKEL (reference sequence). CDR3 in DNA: TGTGCCAGCAGCCCCGGGACAGGGGTATGGTATGGCTACACCTTC. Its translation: CASSPGTGVWYGYTF.

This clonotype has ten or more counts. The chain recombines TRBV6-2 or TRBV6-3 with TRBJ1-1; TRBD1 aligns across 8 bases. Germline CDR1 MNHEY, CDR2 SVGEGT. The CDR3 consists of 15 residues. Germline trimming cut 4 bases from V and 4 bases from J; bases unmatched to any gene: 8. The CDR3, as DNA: TGTGCCAGCAGTTTGCACACGACAGGGGCCACTGAAGCTTTCTTT. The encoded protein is CASSLHTTGATEAFF.

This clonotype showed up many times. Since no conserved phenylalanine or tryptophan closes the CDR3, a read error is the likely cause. CDR3 region: CSASIGTSSYNEQFH. CDR3 in DNA: TGCAGTGCTAGCATCGGGACTAGCAGCTACAATGAGCAGTTCCAC. The chain combines TRBV20-1 with TRBJ2-1; the match to TRBD2 covers 9 bases. This CDR3 spans 15 amino acids. V lost 3 bases and J lost 3; bases outside the gene matches: 6. In germline, CDR1 is DFQATT, CDR2 SNEGSKA (reference sequence).

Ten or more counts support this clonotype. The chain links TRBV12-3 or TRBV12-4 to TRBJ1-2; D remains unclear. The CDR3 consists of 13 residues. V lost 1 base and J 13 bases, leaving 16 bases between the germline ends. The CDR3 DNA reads TGTGCCAGCAGTTTAGGGCAGCCGACTTCAGGCACCTTC. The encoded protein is CASSLGQPTSGTF.

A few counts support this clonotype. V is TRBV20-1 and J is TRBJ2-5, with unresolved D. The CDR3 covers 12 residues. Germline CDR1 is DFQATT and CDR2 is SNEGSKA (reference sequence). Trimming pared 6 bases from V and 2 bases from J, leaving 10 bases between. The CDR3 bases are TGCAGTGCCCGATTCGGGCAAGAGACCCAGTACTTC. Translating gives CSARFGQETQYF.

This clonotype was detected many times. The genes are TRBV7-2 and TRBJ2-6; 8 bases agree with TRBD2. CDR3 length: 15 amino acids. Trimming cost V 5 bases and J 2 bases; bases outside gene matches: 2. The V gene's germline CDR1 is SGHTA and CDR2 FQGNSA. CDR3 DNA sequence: TGTGCCAGCAGCCCGGGGGGGGCTGGGGCCAACGTCCTGACTTTC. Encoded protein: CASSPGGAGANVLTF.

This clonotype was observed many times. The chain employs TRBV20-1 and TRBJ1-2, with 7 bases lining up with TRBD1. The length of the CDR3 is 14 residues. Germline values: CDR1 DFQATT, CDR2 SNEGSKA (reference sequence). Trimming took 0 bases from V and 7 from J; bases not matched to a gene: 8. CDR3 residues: CSARDRQGGFGYTF. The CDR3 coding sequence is TGCAGTGCTAGAGATCGACAGGGTGGATTTGGCTACACCTTC.

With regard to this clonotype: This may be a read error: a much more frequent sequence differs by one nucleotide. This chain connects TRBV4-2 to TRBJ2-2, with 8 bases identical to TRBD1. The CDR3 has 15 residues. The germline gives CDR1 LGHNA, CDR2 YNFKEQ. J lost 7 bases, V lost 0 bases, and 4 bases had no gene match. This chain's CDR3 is CASSQEDRAVGELFF. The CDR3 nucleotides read TGTGCCAGCAGCCAAGAGGACAGGGCGGTCGGGGAGCTGTTTTTT.

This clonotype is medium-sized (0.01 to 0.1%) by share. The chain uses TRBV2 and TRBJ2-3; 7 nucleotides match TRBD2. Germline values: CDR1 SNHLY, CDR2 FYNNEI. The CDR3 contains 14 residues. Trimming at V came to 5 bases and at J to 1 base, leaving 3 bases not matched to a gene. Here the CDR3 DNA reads TGTGCCAGCAGTTCTAGCGGAGGCACAGATACGCAGTATTTT. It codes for CASSSSGGTDTQYF.